This TCR beta chain was recovered during a study of T-cell memory formation after mild COVID-19. Study-wide background: Across donors, TCR clusters were largely donor specific.

CDR3 length equals 13 residues. Trimming cost V 4 bases and J 7 bases, with 13 bases left between them. CDR1 and CDR2 (germline): LGHDT, YNNKEL (reference sequence). This clonotype appeared a few times. The antigen remains undetermined. Study findings and constraints: The SARS-CoV-2 specificity of second-wave clones reaching peak at day 37 remained unverified. The finding that pre-infection memory included some responding clones suggested that cross-reactive memory joined. The main location of contracting CD4+ clones was CM and EM, and that of contracting CD8+ clones was EMRA.

One entry per CDR3 protein, called by TCRdb with MiXCR from the 5' RACE reads. This repertoire shows roughly 370,000 distinct CDR3 sequences, 15% to 20% found once; its top ten account for approximately 21%. This receptor was obtained from a man younger than 35 who had mild COVID-19 (a few samples of this study predate the infection). Cell type and time point are not known. Sequences were obtained from PBMCs or a T cell subset sorted from them (not recorded which). This sequence joins TRBV3-1 and TRBJ1-2; D is unresolved. The CDR3 here is CASSLSDLSGYTF. CDR3 nucleotides: TGTGCCAGCAGCCTCTCGGACCTCTCTGGCTACACCTTC.